These T cell receptor beta chains were read from a single sample in a study of T cells in Graves' hyperthyroidism and ophthalmopathy. TCRdb itself ran the multiplex PCR reads through MiXCR, one entry per CDR3 protein. The sample includes roughly 550,000 distinct CDR3 sequences, around 16% of them seen just once. The sequencing input was blood. Every receptor here comes from a woman aged 25 to 39 with Graves' ophthalmopathy. Each CDR3 is given with its conserved first and last residue. The D gene is left open where the match is weak. Clone size is given for some rows only: seen once, a few or many times, or a class if the clone is expanded.

v_call	d_call	j_call	clone_size	cdr3_aa	cdr3_nt
TRBV6-2/TRBV6-3	TRBD1	TRBJ1-5	few	CASRGQGGNQPQHF	TGTGCCAGCCGTGGACAGGGTGGGAATCAGCCCCAGCATTTT
TRBV2	NA	TRBJ2-1	many	CASSDSRGSYNEQFF	TGTGCCAGCAGTGATTCCAGGGGTTCCTACAATGAGCAGTTCTTC
TRBV7-2	NA	TRBJ2-5	many	CASCRDRGETQYF	TGTGCCAGCTGCAGGGATAGGGGAGAGACCCAGTACTTC
TRBV20-1	NA	TRBJ1-1	many	CSARARIGWDRTEAFF	TGCAGTGCTAGAGCCCGGATTGGATGGGATAGGACTGAAGCTTTCTTT
TRBV28	TRBD1	TRBJ1-5	few	CASRTTGGNQPQHF	TGTGCCAGCAGGACCACAGGGGGCAATCAGCCCCAGCATTTT
TRBV5-8	NA	TRBJ1-2	NA	CASSLRAAYGYTF	TGTGCCAGCAGCTTGCGAGCAGCTTATGGCTACACCTTC
TRBV11-2	NA	TRBJ1-5	NA	CASSLVAGGRAQHF	TGTGCCAGCAGCTTAGTGGCCGGGGGAAGGGCCCAGCATTTT
TRBV19	TRBD1	TRBJ1-2	NA	CATATGASNYGYTF	TGTGCCACCGCGACAGGGGCTTCTAACTATGGCTACACCTTC
TRBV4-3	NA	TRBJ2-7	few	CASSQGVSGGGYEQYF	TGCGCCAGCAGCCAAGGAGTGTCAGGGGGGGGCTACGAGCAGTACTTC
TRBV30	TRBD1	TRBJ2-7	few	CAWSGPGGLQYF	TGTGCCTGGAGTGGGCCAGGGGGCTTGCAGTACTTC
TRBV20-1	TRBD2	TRBJ2-3	many	CSARPFSGRVDTQYF	TGCAGTGCTAGACCTTTTAGCGGGAGAGTGGATACGCAGTATTTT
TRBV25-1	NA	TRBJ1-1	few	CASSESKRAEAFF	TGTGCCAGCAGTGAATCCAAAAGGGCTGAAGCTTTCTTT
TRBV20-1	NA	TRBJ2-1	few	CSARDNRRLNEQFF	TGCAGTGCTAGAGATAACCGACGGTTAAATGAGCAGTTCTTC
TRBV9	TRBD1	TRBJ2-1	many	CASSGNRGHNEQFF	TGTGCCAGCAGCGGCAACAGGGGACACAATGAGCAGTTCTTC
TRBV28	NA	TRBJ2-2	many	CASSGHRGGPGTGELFF	TGTGCCAGCAGCGGCCACAGGGGGGGTCCCGGTACCGGGGAGCTGTTTTTT
TRBV4-3	NA	TRBJ2-1	few	CASSKTQGQQFF	TGCGCCAGCAGCAAGACACAGGGCCAGCAGTTCTTC
TRBV29-1	NA	TRBJ2-5	NA	CSVVRRETQYF	TGCAGCGTTGTGAGACGGGAGACCCAGTACTTC
TRBV7-2	NA	TRBJ2-2	many	CASSLMITGELFF	TGTGCCAGCAGCCTCATGATCACCGGGGAGCTGTTTTTT
TRBV4-3	TRBD2	TRBJ2-7	NA	CASSQTTSVTYEQYF	TGCGCCAGCAGCCAAACGACTAGCGTGACTTACGAGCAGTACTTC
TRBV2	NA	TRBJ2-1	many	CASRPEQGRGGEQFF	TGTGCCAGCAGGCCCGAACAGGGTCGCGGGGGTGAGCAGTTCTTC
TRBV7-8	NA	TRBJ2-1	many	CASRAPLGYNEQFF	TGTGCCAGCAGGGCCCCCCTGGGGTACAATGAGCAGTTCTTC
TRBV7-2	NA	TRBJ1-6	NA	CASSLRWRIWDSPLHF	TGTGCCAGCAGCTTAAGGTGGAGAATTTGGGATTCACCCCTCCACTTT
TRBV7-2	NA	TRBJ2-3	many	CASSFLRTVDKSTDTQYF	TGTGCCAGCAGCTTTCTCCGGACAGTTGACAAAAGCACAGATACGCAGTATTTT
TRBV6-1	TRBD2	TRBJ2-7	NA	CASRGLASGYEQYF	TGTGCCAGCAGGGGACTAGCGTCAGGCTACGAGCAGTACTTC
TRBV11-2	TRBD1	TRBJ2-3	many	CASSLYVMWDRGRTDTQYF	TGTGCCAGCAGCTTATACGTAATGTGGGACAGGGGGCGCACAGATACGCAGTATTTT
TRBV15	NA	TRBJ2-1	NA	CATSRDEGLLNEQFF	TGTGCCACCAGCAGAGATGAAGGACTACTGAATGAGCAGTTCTTC
TRBV7-9	NA	TRBJ2-7	NA	CASSLASLPGYEQYF	TGTGCCAGCAGCTTAGCTTCCCTACCGGGGTACGAGCAGTACTTC
TRBV5-1	NA	TRBJ1-1	many	CASSFWGAEDTEAFF	TGCGCCAGCAGCTTCTGGGGGGCGGAGGACACTGAAGCTTTCTTT
TRBV18	TRBD1	TRBJ2-7	many	CASSRDRVPLEQYF	TGTGCCAGCTCACGGGACAGGGTCCCGCTCGAGCAGTACTTC
TRBV28	NA	TRBJ2-7	many	CASNSGNSYEQYF	TGTGCCAGTAATAGCGGTAACTCCTACGAGCAGTACTTC
TRBV7-3	TRBD1	TRBJ2-3	NA	CASSFLQGQGADTQYF	TGTGCCAGCAGCTTCCTTCAGGGACAGGGGGCAGATACGCAGTATTTT
TRBV19	NA	TRBJ1-1	NA	CASSDPGRRAFF	TGTGCCAGTAGTGACCCGGGGCGAAGAGCTTTCTTT
TRBV27	TRBD2	TRBJ2-1	many	CASTSTSGRAYNEQFF	TGTGCCAGCACCTCGACTAGCGGGAGGGCCTACAATGAGCAGTTCTTC
TRBV9	NA	TRBJ2-5	NA	CASSVDGMQETQYF	TGTGCCAGCAGCGTAGATGGCATGCAAGAGACCCAGTACTTC
TRBV29-1	TRBD1	TRBJ2-2	few	CSARTGFYTGELFF	TGCAGCGCCCGGACAGGGTTCTACACCGGGGAGCTGTTTTTT
TRBV7-2	TRBD1	TRBJ1-2	few	CASSSVTSRGGGYTF	TGTGCCAGCAGCTCCGTAACATCCAGGGGGGGTGGCTACACCTTC
TRBV5-5	NA	TRBJ1-5	few	CASSSHPGPNQPQHF	TGTGCCAGCAGTTCCCATCCGGGACCGAATCAGCCCCAGCATTTT
TRBV28	NA	TRBJ1-2	many	CASSSGARSGDDGYTF	TGTGCCAGCAGTTCCGGGGCCCGGTCGGGAGACGATGGCTACACCTTC
TRBV5-6	NA	TRBJ1-1	many	CASSSNFAEAFF	TGTGCCAGCAGCTCTAATTTCGCTGAAGCTTTCTTT
TRBV27	NA	TRBJ2-2	few	CATRGWGELFF	TGTGCCACGCGCGGTTGGGGGGAGCTGTTTTTT
TRBV7-6	NA	TRBJ2-5	many	CASSPWTGREQETQYF	TGTGCCAGCAGCCCCTGGACAGGGCGGGAGCAAGAGACCCAGTACTTC